This T cell receptor beta chain was recovered during a study of cytomegalovirus exposure and HLA in healthy donors. General study points: Reports described diagnosis of cytomegalovirus status by the classifier as highly specific and sensitive. Cytomegalovirus association was assigned to 150 to 200 TCR beta chains. Most TCR sequences showed up rarely, but some public TCRs showed up in many donors.

Using immunoSEQ multiplex PCR, the repertoire was profiled, and TCRdb retains in-frame clones only, with some absent. The sample records under 200,000 clones, about nine tenths being singletons. Regarding this clone: Its antigen is as yet unknown.

The V and J ends lost 3 bases and 0 bases, in that order; junction bases with no gene match: 8. CDR1 is SGHAT and CDR2 is FQNNGV in the germline V gene. This CDR3 contains 17 residues. The chain uses TRBV11-2 and TRBJ2-1, with 7 bases fitting TRBD2. Sequencing used PBMCs. The clonotype comes from a man in his late teens or twenties in good health and CMV-seropositive. CDR3 region: CASSLPSGLSSYNEQFF. Here the CDR3 DNA reads TGTGCCAGCAGCTTGCCTAGCGGACTAAGCTCCTACAATGAGCAGTTCTTC.